Described below is a single T cell receptor beta chain sequence and its context. Its antigen is currently not known. Base qualities are missing; no much larger clone stands one base away. A distance of 7 bases separates the germline ends of V and J, which lose 5 bases and 0 bases respectively. CDR1 SQVTM and CDR2 ANQGSEA are derived from the germline V gene. Measured from the cysteine to the phenylalanine, the CDR3 is 12 residues long. CDR3 DNA only is kept here, 36 bases in frame from base 1. Libraries were made using RACE. These reads were obtained on a NextSeq 500. During library preparation, unique molecular identifiers were attached to individual cDNA molecules so that TCRs could be counted quantitatively and reproducibly. Each blood RNA sample was used to sequence both TCR alpha and TCR beta chains. The authors' analysis ran thus. A median of around 96,000 TCRs per sample was observed, with a range of 23,224 to 690,600. V, J and CDR3 annotation of the TCR reads was performed with the Decombinator software suite. For PS versus PT1 abundance plots, all samples were subsampled to the same number of TCRs (28,000). Expanded TCRs were defined as absent before sensitization and observed at least eight times at the 2-week time point. In-frame beta chains were kept once TCRdb had trimmed the public reads at Q25 with fastp and called clones with MiXCR. Each CDR3 protein appears once, grouped with its most common genes and DNA. These V and J calls originate from TCRdb's pipeline instead of the authors' own analysis. The sample table records 50,000 to 70,000 distinct CDR3 sequences; roughly an eighth of these occur just once. The ten largest make up 2.4% of the sample.

The time point tag for this specimen amounts to: patch test 3, about 24 weeks after DPC sensitization. In the paper's terms, the treatment or condition label means: therapeutic diphenylcyclopropenone sensitization with weekly scalp DPC. At each patch-test visit, blood was drawn before the patch test was applied. To be eligible, patients had to be aged 18 to 70, diagnosed with alopecia and judged suitable for DPC therapy, while pregnant patients were excluded. Total RNA was isolated from unfractionated whole blood collected in Tempus Blood RNA tubes. These data are taken from a study of human T cells and chemical hapten exposure (dated by TCRdb to the early 2020s). About the study as a whole: For sensitization, 2% DPC in acetone was applied to an approximately 2 cm by approximately 2 cm area of upper inner arm skin. Patients additionally received weekly therapeutic DPC doses to the scalp throughout the roughly 24-week study period. Patch testing on the upper back used Finn chambers containing 0.01% DPC, with scoring done after 6 days according to International Contact Dermatitis Research Group standards. The mostly female patient cohort included alopecia areata with under or over 50% scalp involvement, alopecia totalis and alopecia universalis. Libraries were pooled for sequencing, and per-sample TCR yields varied mainly because of small differences in library volumes within the pool. The study tracked peripheral blood TCR repertoire changes in vivo during primary and secondary sensitization to the hapten diphenylcyclopropenone (DPC) in alopecia patients. Blood samples were taken from patients before sensitization (week 0) and then at 2, 6 and about 24 weeks after DPC sensitization. Blood for TCR sequencing was provided by twenty-nine alopecia patients at one to four time points (pre-sensitization, 2, 6 and 24 weeks).

Findings and caveats that apply to the study as a whole: Compared with pre-sensitization or healthy control sets, expanded TCRs formed significantly more large CDR3 similarity clusters, which is consistent with antigen-driven responses. After repeated subsampling, the strength of the expansion versus patch-test correlation and the threshold at which it became significant changed. Patch test score was positively correlated with the number of PT1 expanded TCRs, with significance at thresholds 8, 16 and 32 but not at 4. Because all patients had alopecia, a presumed autoimmune disease, the immune response of the patients might differ from that of healthy individuals. The number of TCRs above 1 in 1000 frequency did not change with DPC sensitization; there was no evidence of global repertoire structure alterations.

Material: whole blood, obtained in connection with sensitization to the hapten diphenylcyclopropenone (DPC). The chain was built from TRBV29-1 and TRBJ1-2, with no confidently assigned D gene. The sequence was obtained from a man between 25 and 39 years old with alopecia areata. Some clones in this sample may be carry-over from other donors' samples. CDR3 loop: CSVPQPNYGYTF. The bases read TGCAGCGTTCCCCAGCCTAACTATGGCTACACCTTC.